The 9 T cell receptor beta chains below all came from one sample that was sequenced in a study of T cells in Graves' hyperthyroidism and ophthalmopathy. The source material, RNA transcripts, was used to amplify TCR beta CDR3 regions. Carried out on the TCR CDR3, a first-round RT-PCR used the HTBI primer set. TCRdb passed the multiplex PCR reads through MiXCR, listing each CDR3 protein once. The table records 490,000 or so distinct CDR3 sequences, 46% of them present only once. Sequenced input: peripheral blood or thyroid tissue (not recorded which). The receptors shown here come from an adult woman with Graves' disease, either hyperthyroidism or ophthalmopathy (not recorded which).

Ten or more counts support this clonotype. The chain joins TRBV7-9 to TRBJ2-2; D may be TRBD1 or TRBD2 (5 bases each). The CDR3 runs to 14 residues. V was trimmed by 5 bases and J by 4 bases, leaving 11 bases between them. CDR1 is SEHNR and CDR2 is FQNEAQ in the germline V gene (reference sequence). CDR3 protein: CASSLRGGTGELFF. The CDR3 DNA sequence: TGTGCCAGCAGCCTACGTGGGGGCACCGGGGAGCTGTTTTTT.

The chain links TRBV5-1 to TRBJ1-1; D unresolved. Trimming took off 4 bases at V and 4 bases at J, with 14 bases between the two ends. The CDR3 length is 14 residues. Germline CDR1 SGHRS, CDR2 YFSETQ. CDR3 region: CASSPAFGGTEAFF. As DNA, the CDR3 is TGCGCCAGCAGCCCGGCTTTTGGCGGCACTGAAGCTTTCTTT.

This clonotype was counted ten times or more. CDR3 sequence reads: CATSGTSGTYNEQFF. CDR3 coding DNA: TGTGCCACCAGTGGGACTAGCGGGACGTACAATGAGCAGTTCTTC. This rearrangement joins TRBV24-1 to TRBJ2-1, with 12 nucleotides matching TRBD2. The junction had 2 bases not matched to a gene; V was cut back by 5 bases and J by 4 bases. The CDR3 totals 15 residues. Germline CDR1 and CDR2: KGHDR and SFDVKD.

V gene TRBV7-2 combines with J gene TRBJ1-1, with no clear D. Germline V CDR1 and CDR2: SGHTA, FQGNSA. The CDR3 runs 14 residues. V was cut by 0 bases and J by 11 bases, with 16 bases left in between. CDR3 nucleotide sequence: TGTGCCAGCAGCTTAGCAAAGGTAGTCCCGTGGGCTTTCTTT. Protein product: CASSLAKVVPWAFF.

The genes are TRBV6-6 and TRBJ1-2; D perhaps matches TRBD1 (5 bases). Deletions cut 2 bases from V and 6 bases from J, with 13 bases between. The CDR3 consists of 14 residues. Germline CDR1 and CDR2: MNHNY and SVGAGI (reference sequence). CDR3 amino acids: CASSYAETDNGYTF. In DNA, the CDR3 is TGTGCCAGCAGTTACGCTGAGACAGATAATGGCTACACCTTC.

This clonotype was counted at least ten times. The chain uses TRBV4-2 and TRBJ1-5; D remains ambiguous. The ends were cut back, 0 bases at V and 6 bases at J, with 12 bases in the middle. Germline CDR1 is LGHNA and CDR2 is YNFKEQ. The CDR3 loop spans 15 amino acids. The CDR3 sequence: CASSQERTEAQPQHF. In nucleotides, the CDR3 is TGTGCCAGCAGCCAAGAACGCACGGAAGCTCAGCCCCAGCATTTT.

J is TRBJ2-5 and V is TRBV10-3, with 7 nucleotides matching TRBD2. The J segment lost 5 bases and the V segment lost 2 bases, leaving 11 bases of the junction unmatched. The V gene's germline CDR1 is ENHRY and CDR2 SYGVKD. CDR3 length equals 16 residues. CDR3 sequence (DNA): TGTGCCATCAGTGAGGGGAGGGGAACCTCCTACGAGACCCAGTACTTC. Protein: CAISEGRGTSYETQYF.

This clonotype was counted at least ten times. The chain carries TRBV10-3 and TRBJ1-1, with TRBD1 as a possible D gene (5 bases). Germline V CDR1 and CDR2: ENHRY, SYGVKD. The CDR3 covers 13 residues. The V end lost 4 bases, the J end lost 7 bases, and 13 bases lay between the germline ends. The DNA of the CDR3 is TGTGCCATCAGTGGGACACTGGCAAGTGAAGCTTTCTTT. Amino acids: CAISGTLASEAFF.

The J gene is TRBJ2-7, the V gene TRBV7-9, with 8 bases fitting TRBD2. There are 14 residues in the CDR3. Trimming took 5 bases from V and 1 from J; bases not matched to a gene: 4. From germline, CDR1 is SEHNR and CDR2 FQNEAQ (reference sequence). CDR3 sequence reads: CASSPREASYEQYF. CDR3 coding DNA: TGTGCCAGCAGCCCGCGGGAGGCTTCCTACGAGCAGTACTTC.